The clone carrying this T cell receptor (beta chain) occurred a few times. Germline CDR1 SGHRS, CDR2 YFSETQ. The V end lost 4 bases, the J end lost 4 bases, and 17 bases lay between the germline ends. The CDR3 runs to 15 residues. This entry belongs to a study of cytomegalovirus exposure and HLA in healthy donors. The repertoire was sequenced with immunoSEQ multiplex PCR; TCRdb's copy has only in-frame clones and lacks some. The sample carries some 170,000 clones, around four fifths recorded once. The rearrangement uses TRBV5-1 and TRBJ2-5; tentative D call: TRBD1 (5 bases). Sequencing used PBMCs. This receptor was identified in a man under 40 in good health and CMV-seropositive. DNA for the CDR3: TGCGCCAGCAGCCGCCTCCAGGGCCACGGAGAGACCCAGTACTTC. Its translation is CASSRLQGHGETQYF.